A selection of T cell receptor beta chains follows, all from one sample in a study of T cell responses to AZD1222 COVID-19 vaccine. Clones were sequenced by immunoSEQ multiplex PCR, and TCRdb holds only the in-frame ones, with some missing. The table has roughly 130,000 clones, 90% to 95% seen once. The specimen comprised peripheral blood, sampled on day 0 of AZD1222 vaccination. The origin of the receptors is an adult in good health. Both conserved end residues are part of each CDR3. D genes are given only for firm matches. Not every row has a clone size; where given, it reads once, few, many or a size class.

cdr3_aa	cdr3_nt	v_call	d_call	clone_size	j_call
CASSWGLAGSYNEQFF	TGTGCCAGCAGCTGGGGACTAGCGGGAAGCTACAATGAGCAGTTCTTC	TRBV11-2	TRBD2	NA	TRBJ2-1
CSVPGTNGAFF	TGCAGCGTGCCCGGGACAAATGGGGCTTTCTTT	TRBV29-1	NA	NA	TRBJ1-1
CAWSAGKTGGAFIGGPYEQYF	TGTGCCTGGAGTGCCGGGAAGACAGGGGGCGCGTTTATCGGGGGCCCCTACGAGCAGTACTTC	TRBV30	TRBD1	NA	TRBJ2-7
CASSQAGGIGYTF	TGTGCCAGCAGCCAAGCGGGAGGGATAGGCTACACCTTC	TRBV4-2	NA	NA	TRBJ1-2
CASSLGGGGGEQYF	TGCGCCAGCAGCTTGGGAGGAGGGGGCGGTGAGCAGTACTTC	TRBV5-1	NA	NA	TRBJ2-7
CASSADRGTGNTIYF	TGCGCCAGCAGCGCGGACAGGGGGACTGGAAACACCATATATTTT	TRBV4-3	TRBD1	NA	TRBJ1-3
CASSLREGWNSPLHF	TGTGCCAGCAGCTTACGAGAGGGATGGAATTCACCCCTCCACTTT	TRBV7-8	NA	NA	TRBJ1-6
CASSQDLWSQNTEAFF	TGCGCCAGCAGCCAAGATCTATGGAGCCAGAACACTGAAGCTTTCTTT	TRBV4-3	NA	NA	TRBJ1-1
CASSAHQETQYF	TGTGCCAGCAGCGCCCACCAAGAGACCCAGTACTTC	TRBV2	NA	NA	TRBJ2-5
CASSLDPGTPNTEAFF	TGTGCCAGCAGTTTAGACCCCGGGACGCCGAACACTGAAGCTTTCTTT	TRBV2	NA	NA	TRBJ1-1
CASSLNPSYEQYF	TGTGCCAGCAGTTTAAACCCTTCCTACGAGCAGTACTTC	TRBV12-3/TRBV12-4	NA	NA	TRBJ2-7
CASRGSPRTEAFF	TGTGCCAGCAGAGGGAGCCCTAGAACTGAAGCTTTCTTT	TRBV27	NA	NA	TRBJ1-1
CASSETGNYGYTF	TGTGCCAGCAGTGAGACGGGGAACTATGGCTACACCTTC	TRBV2	NA	once	TRBJ1-2
CASSKGAPDLTGELFF	TGTGCCAGCAGCAAAGGCGCCCCGGACCTCACCGGGGAGCTGTTTTTT	TRBV21-1	NA	NA	TRBJ2-2
CASGGWRGGKETQYF	TGTGCCAGCGGCGGCTGGAGGGGCGGGAAAGAGACCCAGTACTTC	TRBV13	NA	NA	TRBJ2-5
CASTGVGNTIYF	TGTGCCAGTACGGGTGTTGGAAACACCATATATTTT	TRBV19	NA	few	TRBJ1-3
CAWSRGFGTEAFF	TGTGCCTGGAGCAGGGGGTTCGGCACTGAAGCTTTCTTT	TRBV30	TRBD1	NA	TRBJ1-1